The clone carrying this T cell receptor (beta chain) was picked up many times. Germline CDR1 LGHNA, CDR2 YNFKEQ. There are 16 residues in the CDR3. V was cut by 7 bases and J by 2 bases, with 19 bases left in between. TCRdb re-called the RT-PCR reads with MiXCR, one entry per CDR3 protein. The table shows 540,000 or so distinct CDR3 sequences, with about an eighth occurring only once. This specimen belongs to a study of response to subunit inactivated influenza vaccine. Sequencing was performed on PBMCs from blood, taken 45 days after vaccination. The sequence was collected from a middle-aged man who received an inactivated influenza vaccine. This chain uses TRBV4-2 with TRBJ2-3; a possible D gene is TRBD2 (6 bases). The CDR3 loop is CASTPGTGGFTDTQYF. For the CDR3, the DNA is TGTGCCAGCACCCCCGGGACTGGGGGATTCACAGATACGCAGTATTTT.